These 26 T cell receptor beta chains came from one sample sequenced in a study of blood T cell repertoires in COVID-19. The table came from immunoSEQ multiplex PCR; TCRdb's copy has only in-frame clones and leaves some out. Of about 180,000 clones in the sample, around 73% were seen once. The specimen sequenced was PBMCs or T cells enriched from blood (not recorded which). These receptors were collected from a woman aged 50 to 60 who had recovered from COVID-19.

The chain uses TRBV5-1 and TRBJ2-3; possible D gene TRBD2, 5 bases. The CDR3 totals 13 residues. Per germline, CDR1 SGHRS and CDR2 YFSETQ. The germline V and J ends were trimmed by 5 bases and 1 base, with 8 bases remaining between them. CDR3 loop: CASSSAGTDTQYF. CDR3 DNA sequence: TGCGCCAGCAGTTCAGCGGGCACAGATACGCAGTATTTT.

The J gene is TRBJ2-1, the V gene TRBV14; 16 bases align to TRBD2. V dropped 4 bases and J dropped 0; count of bases not matched to a gene: 3. Germline lookup yields CDR1 SGHDN and CDR2 FVKESK. The CDR3 runs to 18 residues. This CDR3 reads CASSLGLAGGSSYNEQFF. DNA for the CDR3: TGTGCCAGCAGCCTGGGACTAGCGGGAGGGAGCTCCTACAATGAGCAGTTCTTC.

The chain couples TRBV10-2 to TRBJ2-3; 8 bases align to TRBD1. CDR3 size: 13 residues. The V and J ends lost 8 bases and 6 bases, in that order; junction bases with no gene match: 7. Per germline, CDR1 WSHSY and CDR2 SAAADI. In DNA form, the CDR3 reads TGCGCCAGCGCTGGACAGGGTGGTGATACGCAGTATTTT. Its protein is CASAGQGGDTQYF.

The genes are TRBV24-1 and TRBJ1-6, with TRBD1 identical over 7 bases. The CDR3 spans 16 residues. Germline CDR1 and CDR2: KGHDR and SFDVKD. Trimming removed 5 bases from V and 10 bases from J; junction bases left unmatched: 13. CDR3 nucleotides: TGTGCCACCAGTGTGACAGGGATCGACAAGCAATCACCCCTCCACTTT. This sequence encodes CATSVTGIDKQSPLHF.

The chain combines TRBV18 with TRBJ2-2, with 8 bases fitting TRBD1. This CDR3 has 17 residues. Germline CDR1 and CDR2: KGHSH and LQKENI. The junction had 7 bases not matched to a gene; V was cut back by 3 bases and J by 1 base. The CDR3 sequence: CASSPTGTGLNTGELFF. DNA for the CDR3: TGTGCCAGCTCACCGACCGGGACAGGCCTGAACACCGGGGAGCTGTTTTTT.

This rearrangement joins TRBV9 to TRBJ2-7; possible D gene TRBD2, 5 bases. CDR1 is SGDLS, CDR2 YYNGEE, per germline. This CDR3 contains 14 residues. Between the trimmed V and J ends, which lost 0 bases and 0 bases, there was a span of 7 bases. The CDR3 protein is CASSVAEGSYEQYF. The CDR3, as DNA: TGTGCCAGCAGCGTAGCAGAGGGCTCCTACGAGCAGTACTTC.

In DNA form, the CDR3 reads TGTGCCACCAGTGATTTGGCGACTAGCGGACACAATGAGCAGTTCTTC. Protein product: CATSDLATSGHNEQFF. The chain employs TRBV24-1 and TRBJ2-1; 9 bases line up with TRBD2. V shed 0 bases, J shed 5 bases, and the junction held 4 bases outside the gene matches. CDR3 length equals 16 residues. Germline V CDR1 and CDR2: KGHDR, SFDVKD.

A few counts support this clone. The genes are TRBV18 and TRBJ2-7, with TRBD2 matching over 7 bases. This CDR3 is built from 16 residues. CDR1 and CDR2 (germline): KGHSH, LQKENI. Trimming cost V 6 bases and J 3 bases; bases outside gene matches: 14. CDR3 in DNA: TGTGCCAGCTCCGACCGGGCGGGAGTTCGGAACTACGAGCAGTACTTC. Its protein product is CASSDRAGVRNYEQYF.

The chain joins TRBV3-1 (or the pseudogene TRBV3-2) to TRBJ2-1; D possibly corresponds to TRBD1 (6 bases). Germline V lookup: CDR1 LGHDT, CDR2 YNNKEL (reference sequence). This CDR3 spans 15 amino acids. The ends were cut back, 2 bases at V and 6 bases at J, with 14 bases in the middle. CDR3 nucleotides: TGTGCCAGCAGCCAAATGACGCTAGGGGGCAATGAGCAGTTCTTC. Protein sequence: CASSQMTLGGNEQFF.

The gene calls are TRBV25-1 and TRBJ2-5; 7 nucleotides match TRBD1. This CDR3 has 12 residues. Trimming cost V 6 bases and J 2 bases; bases outside gene matches: 0. Germline-derived CDR1 and CDR2 are MGHDK and SYGVNS. The CDR3 protein is CASRGQQETQYF. The CDR3 nucleotides are TGTGCCAGCAGGGGACAGCAAGAGACCCAGTACTTC.

This clone is a singleton in its sample. The chain is built from TRBV28 and TRBJ1-5; tentatively, D is TRBD1 (5 bases). This CDR3 has 15 residues. The ends were cut back, 6 bases at V and 2 bases at J, with 14 bases in the middle. Germline CDR1 and CDR2: MDHEN and SYDVKM. The CDR3 reads CASSLGRGGNQPQHF. The CDR3, as DNA: TGTGCCAGCAGCTTAGGGAGGGGCGGCAATCAGCCCCAGCATTTT.

A single count supports this clone. The chain joins TRBV30 to TRBJ1-4; D not certain. The CDR3 has 15 amino acids. Germline CDR1 reads GTSNPN; CDR2 reads SVGIG (reference sequence). Trimming left V 2 bases short and J 1 base short, with 11 bases between. The CDR3 DNA reads TGTGCCTGGAGTCCCCGACAAGGAACTAATGAAAAACTGTTTTTT. Translated, it gives CAWSPRQGTNEKLFF.

The rearrangement links TRBV19 to TRBJ1-5; a possible D gene is TRBD1 (6 bases). The ends were cut back, 10 bases at V and 5 bases at J, with 15 bases in the middle. Germline CDR1 reads LNHDA; CDR2 reads SQIVND (reference sequence). The CDR3 sequence is 13 residues long. CDR3 nucleotides: TGTGCCATTGGGGTGGACAGACATCAGCCCCAGCATTTT. This translates into CAIGVDRHQPQHF.

V and J are TRBV18 and TRBJ1-1, with no clear D. The CDR3 has 14 amino acids. V dropped 6 bases and J dropped 3 bases, with 14 bases sitting between them. Germline CDR1 KGHSH, CDR2 LQKENI. CDR3 bases: TGTGCCAGCTCGGTTGGGCGATCGGACACTGAAGCTTTCTTT. It is translated as CASSVGRSDTEAFF.

The chain employs TRBV25-1 and TRBJ1-2; 8 bases are a match to TRBD1. CDR1 is MGHDK and CDR2 is SYGVNS in the germline V gene. The V gene end was trimmed by 2 bases and the J gene end by 7 bases; junction bases not matched to a gene: 6. The CDR3 sequence is 14 residues long. For the CDR3, the DNA is TGTGCCAGCAGTGAAACCAGGGGGCTAGGTGGCTACACCTTC. Protein sequence: CASSETRGLGGYTF.

The chain joins TRBV18 to TRBJ2-2, with TRBD2 as a possible D gene (6 bases). The germline V gene has CDR1 KGHSH and CDR2 LQKENI. There are 15 residues in the CDR3. With 2 bases removed from V and 0 bases from J, the gap between germline ends came to 7 bases. The DNA of the CDR3 is TGTGCCAGCTCACCAGCGGGGTCGAACACCGGGGAGCTGTTTTTT. This gives the protein CASSPAGSNTGELFF.

This clone was seen only once. This chain joins TRBV7-9 and TRBJ1-6; D perhaps matches TRBD1 (6 bases). Trimming removed 4 bases from V and 8 bases from J, with 9 bases in between. The V gene's germline CDR1 is SEHNR and CDR2 FQNEAQ (reference sequence). CDR3 size: 13 residues. The DNA of the CDR3 is TGTGCCAGCAGCTCACAGGGACATTCACCCCTCCACTTT. As protein: CASSSQGHSPLHF.

A few counts support this clone. V is TRBV15 and J is TRBJ1-2; 9 bases align to TRBD1. This CDR3 comprises 16 residues. With 2 bases clipped from V and 6 bases from J, the junction kept 10 bases outside the gene matches. Germline V CDR1 and CDR2: LNHNV, YYDKDF (reference sequence). CDR3 in amino acids: CATSRPSDRGGHGYTF. The CDR3 DNA reads TGTGCCACCAGCAGACCCTCGGACAGGGGAGGTCATGGCTACACCTTC.

This chain links TRBV7-8 with TRBJ1-4, with D unresolved. Germline loops: CDR1 SGHVS, CDR2 FQNEAQ. Trimming removed 1 base at V and 7 bases at J, with 13 bases between. This CDR3 is built from 15 residues. CDR3 region: CASSLGVKGGEKLFF. In nucleotides, the CDR3 is TGTGCCAGCAGCTTAGGGGTCAAAGGCGGTGAAAAACTGTTTTTT.

The chain couples TRBV30 to TRBJ2-1; TRBD2 is a possible D gene (6 bases). The CDR3 consists of 18 residues. Germline V gives CDR1 GTSNPN, CDR2 SVGIG (reference sequence). V gave up 0 bases and J gave up 1 base, with 19 bases separating them. The CDR3 protein is CAWSVGFSGGGSYNEQFF. The DNA of the CDR3 is TGTGCCTGGAGTGTAGGGTTTAGCGGCGGAGGGTCCTACAATGAGCAGTTCTTC.

The chain joins TRBV24-1 to TRBJ1-2; 7 bases fit TRBD1. The V gene end was trimmed by 5 bases and the J gene end by 4 bases; junction bases not matched to a gene: 3. Germline V gene sequence: CDR1 KGHDR, CDR2 SFDVKD. The CDR3 spans 13 residues. CDR3: CATSVDRAYGYTF. In DNA, the CDR3 is TGTGCCACCAGTGTTGACAGGGCCTATGGCTACACCTTC.

This chain links TRBV5-4 with TRBJ2-7; possibly TRBD1 for D (5 bases). The CDR3 contains 15 residues. From germline, CDR1 is SGHNT and CDR2 YYREEE (reference sequence). Trimming cost V 0 bases and J 5 bases, with 15 bases left between them. The CDR3 DNA sequence: TGTGCCAGCAGCTTGGTCCAGGGTATCATCAACGAGCAGTACTTC. As protein: CASSLVQGIINEQYF.

The genes are TRBV27 and TRBJ2-3, with 7 positions matching TRBD2. J lost 4 bases, V lost 0 bases, and 16 bases had no gene match. The CDR3 has 19 amino acids. Germline CDR1 MNHEY, CDR2 SMNVEV (reference sequence). CDR3 DNA sequence: TGTGCCAGCAGTTTATCCCGGACTAGAGCCAAAGTAGGGGCAGATACGCAGTATTTT. Protein sequence: CASSLSRTRAKVGADTQYF.

The CDR3 loop reads CASSPLQRAEAFF. DNA for the CDR3: TGTGCCAGCAGTCCCCTGCAGCGGGCTGAAGCTTTCTTT. The J gene is TRBJ1-1, the V gene TRBV3-1 (or the pseudogene TRBV3-2); D ambiguous. CDR1 and CDR2 from the germline V gene are LGHDT and YNNKEL (reference sequence). Trimming removed 6 bases at V and 6 bases at J, with 14 bases between. The CDR3 is 13 amino acids.

This clone was seen once. The chain couples TRBV28 to TRBJ2-7; possible D gene TRBD1, 5 bases. Germline assignment: CDR1 MDHEN and CDR2 SYDVKM. The V end was cut by 6 bases, the J end by 3 bases, with 9 bases between. This CDR3 is built from 12 residues. CDR3 amino acids: CASSIRDYEQYF. The DNA of the CDR3 is TGTGCCAGCAGCATCAGGGACTACGAGCAGTACTTC.

The chain joins TRBV30 to TRBJ1-5; perhaps TRBD1 as D (5 bases). Looked up from germline, CDR1 is GTSNPN and CDR2 is SVGIG (reference sequence). The CDR3 length is 16 residues. The CDR3 loop is CASTGVGGDSNQPQHF. The CDR3, as DNA: TGTGCGAGCACCGGCGTGGGGGGAGATAGCAATCAGCCCCAGCATTTT.